Shown below are 16 T cell receptor beta chains from a single sample sequenced in a study of T cells after yellow fever vaccination. A single record per CDR3 protein comes from TCRdb applying MiXCR to the 5' RACE reads. The repertoire holds about 57,000 distinct CDR3 sequences, with 6.5% to 8% as singletons. The specimen comprised CD8+ T cells sorted from PBMCs, sampled 15 days after the yellow fever booster vaccination. These TCRs come from a man aged 30 to 45 who received the YFV17D yellow fever vaccine.

Many counts were recorded for this clonotype. The chain employs TRBV28 and TRBJ2-2; D is perhaps TRBD2 (6 bases). This CDR3 has 20 amino acids. From germline, CDR1 is MDHEN and CDR2 SYDVKM. V was pared by 4 bases and J by 1 base, with 25 bases between. DNA of the CDR3: TGTGCCAGCAGTTCTCGACTAGTGGGTATTCTACGGGTGAACACCGGGGAGCTGTTTTTT. It codes for CASSSRLVGILRVNTGELFF.

Note on this clonotype: A clone one base away is much larger, so this may be a read error. The genes are TRBV12-3 or TRBV12-4 and TRBJ2-5; D remains unclear. V shed 4 bases and J shed 5 bases, with 5 bases lying between them. This CDR3 has 11 residues. CDR3 DNA sequence: TGTGCCAGCAGTTCCCATGAGACCCAGTACTTC. Its translation: CASSSHETQYF.

This clonotype was seen many times. The rearrangement joins TRBV30 to TRBJ2-1; 11 bases line up with TRBD2. Germline CDR1 and CDR2: GTSNPN and SVGIG (reference sequence). Trimming took 1 base from V and 6 from J; bases not matched to a gene: 8. The CDR3 has 16 amino acids. This CDR3 is CAWSGALTSGVNEQFF. The CDR3 DNA is TGTGCCTGGAGTGGTGCATTGACTAGCGGGGTCAATGAGCAGTTCTTC.

This clonotype was picked up many times. The V and J genes are TRBV15 and TRBJ2-1; D possibly corresponds to TRBD2 (6 bases). V lost 1 base and J lost 0, with 10 bases in between. CDR1 is LNHNV and CDR2 is YYDKDF in the germline V gene (reference sequence). CDR3 length equals 16 residues. The CDR3 protein is CATSRVSGTSYNEQFF. The CDR3 DNA sequence: TGTGCCACCAGCAGAGTTAGCGGAACCTCCTACAATGAGCAGTTCTTC.

In this sample, this clonotype turned up many times. The V and J genes are TRBV11-1 and TRBJ2-2, with D possibly being TRBD1 (6 bases). Germline CDR1 SGHAT, CDR2 FQDESV (reference sequence). Trimming cost V 5 bases and J 2 bases, with 24 bases left between them. The CDR3 extends over 19 amino acids. Written as DNA, the CDR3 is TGTGCCAGCAGCCCCGGGACAACAATAGCGAGGGGTAACACCGGGGAGCTGTTTTTT. It translates to CASSPGTTIARGNTGELFF.

This clonotype appeared many times. This sequence joins TRBV7-9 and TRBJ2-1, with 8 bases aligning to TRBD2. V shed 8 bases and J 0 bases; nucleotides not matched to a gene: 6. The CDR3 contains 15 residues. Germline CDR1 and CDR2: SEHNR and FQNEAQ (reference sequence). The CDR3 loop reads CASGASGSSYNEQFF. The CDR3 region has the DNA TGTGCCAGCGGCGCAAGCGGGAGCTCCTACAATGAGCAGTTCTTC.

About this clonotype itself: This could be a read error, since a much larger clone is one nucleotide away. This chain's CDR3 is CASSLVGGGDADQYF. As DNA, the CDR3 is TGTGCCAGCAGCTTAGTTGGGGGAGGGGACGCCGATCAGTACTTC. The V call is TRBV7-2, the J call TRBJ2-7, with 7 positions matching TRBD2. J lost 10 bases, V lost 1 base, and 13 bases had no gene match. The CDR3 spans 15 residues. CDR1 and CDR2 (germline): SGHTA, FQGNSA.

The sample holds many counts of this clonotype. V usage is TRBV5-5 and J usage is TRBJ2-7; no definite D call. The germline V gene encodes CDR1 SGHKS and CDR2 YYEKEE (reference sequence). This CDR3 contains 15 residues. V was cut by 4 bases and J by 1 base, with 15 bases left in between. The DNA of the CDR3 is TGTGCCAGCAGCCCCGAATCTGGCGGATCCTACGAGCAGTACTTC. As protein: CASSPESGGSYEQYF.

As regards this clonotype: Just one base apart from a much larger clone, this may be a read error. The chain's CDR3 is CASSRAPASADTQYF. CDR3 nucleotide sequence: TGCGCCAGCAGCCGAGCCCCGGCTAGCGCAGATACGCAGTATTTT. V and J are TRBV4-3 and TRBJ2-3, with D perhaps matching TRBD2 (6 bases). Trimming took 4 bases from V and 4 from J, leaving 15 bases between them. This CDR3 has 15 amino acids. Germline lookup yields CDR1 LGHNA and CDR2 YSLEER.

This clonotype was counted a few times. J is TRBJ1-2 and V is TRBV5-5; TRBD1 matches 7 bases. Germline V CDR1 and CDR2: SGHKS, YYEKEE (reference sequence). The junction had 6 bases not matched to a gene; V was cut back by 2 bases and J by 2 bases. The CDR3 totals 15 residues. CDR3 loop: CASSFFQGENYGYTF. The CDR3 DNA follows: TGTGCCAGCAGCTTCTTTCAGGGGGAAAACTATGGCTACACCTTC.

This clonotype was detected many times. This chain uses TRBV28 with TRBJ1-2, with unresolved D. The germline CDR1 and CDR2 sequences are MDHEN and SYDVKM. Trimming cost V 8 bases and J 2 bases, with 12 bases left between them. The CDR3 is made up of 13 amino acids. The CDR3 sequence is CASLGGTNYGYTF. The DNA for the CDR3 is TGTGCCAGCTTGGGCGGAACAAACTATGGCTACACCTTC.

This clonotype appeared once. This rearrangement joins TRBV10-3 to TRBJ2-5; the D gene is possibly TRBD1 (6 bases). Germline V lookup: CDR1 ENHRY, CDR2 SYGVKD. This CDR3 is 15 amino acids long. V was clipped by 5 bases and J by 0 bases, with 13 bases between them. For the CDR3, the DNA is TGTGCCATCAGTTCCCTGGCAGGGGACCAAGAGACCCAGTACTTC. Encoded protein: CAISSLAGDQETQYF.

The chain has TRBV19 and TRBJ1-2; D unresolved. This CDR3 has 12 residues. V was clipped by 4 bases and J by 7 bases, with 10 bases between them. Germline CDR1 is LNHDA and CDR2 is SQIVND (reference sequence). In DNA, the CDR3 is TGTGCCAGTAGTAGTGATGGTCGTGGCTACACCTTC. It codes for CASSSDGRGYTF.

This clonotype came up many times. V usage is TRBV4-3 and J usage is TRBJ1-6; possible D gene TRBD1, 6 bases. The CDR3 extends over 17 amino acids. Trimming took 0 bases from V and 8 from J, leaving 17 bases between them. Germline assignment: CDR1 LGHNA and CDR2 YSLEER. For the CDR3, the DNA is TGCGCCAGCAGCCAAGAATCCCCAGCAGGGGTGCATTCACCCCTCCACTTT. This gives the protein CASSQESPAGVHSPLHF.

This clonotype was counted a few times. The chain links TRBV7-8 to TRBJ2-1; 9 positions match TRBD2. This CDR3 spans 17 amino acids. The trim removed 2 bases at V and 2 bases at J, leaving 7 bases unmatched. Germline loops: CDR1 SGHVS, CDR2 FQNEAQ. CDR3 region: CASSLIAGDRPYNEQFF. As DNA, the CDR3 is TGTGCCAGCAGCTTAATAGCGGGAGATAGGCCCTACAATGAGCAGTTCTTC.

In its sample, this clonotype was seen many times. V usage is TRBV15 and J usage is TRBJ2-3; 9 bases are shared with TRBD2. The length of the CDR3 is 16 residues. The germline V gene encodes CDR1 LNHNV and CDR2 YYDKDF (reference sequence). V gave up 5 bases and J gave up 0 bases; unmatched junction bases: 6. CDR3 in amino acids: CATSSGTSRSTDTQYF. Written as DNA, the CDR3 is TGTGCCACCAGCTCCGGGACTAGCCGAAGCACAGATACGCAGTATTTT.